Each of the 26 T cell receptor beta chains below was sequenced from the same sample in a study of circulating and synovial CD4+ cells in juvenile arthritis. Method: immunoSEQ multiplex PCR; TCRdb's copy keeps in-frame clones and lacks some. The profile shows about 33,000 clones, over 90% of them singletons. Source material: CD4+ T cells from blood. All receptors derive from a human donor with juvenile idiopathic arthritis.

The chain is built from TRBV10-1 and TRBJ1-2; D remains ambiguous. CDR1 and CDR2 (germline): WNHNN, SYGVQD (reference sequence). CDR3 length: 13 amino acids. V was pared by 10 bases and J by 3 bases, with 15 bases between. CDR3 sequence: CAITCEEDYGYTF. The CDR3 DNA reads TGCGCCATCACGTGCGAAGAGGACTATGGCTACACCTTC.

In nucleotides, the CDR3 is TGTCAGGACGGGGGTACGGGTGAGCAGTTCTTC. Amino acids: CQDGGTGEQFF. The chain links TRBV19 to TRBJ2-1; a weak D match, TRBD2 (6 bases). The germline gives CDR1 LNHDA, CDR2 SQIVND (reference sequence). This CDR3 comprises 11 residues.

The V gene is TRBV7-2, the J gene TRBJ1-2; 9 nucleotides agree with TRBD1. J gave up 5 bases and V 2 bases, and 6 bases lay outside the gene matches. CDR1 and CDR2 from the germline V gene are SGHTA and FQGNSA. This CDR3 is built from 15 residues. CDR3 in DNA: TGTGCCAGCAGCTTATATTCAGGACAGGGGTATGGCTACACCTTC. It encodes CASSLYSGQGYGYTF.

This clone occurred once. This chain connects TRBV19 to TRBJ1-1; 8 bases fit TRBD1. This CDR3 has 16 residues. The V gene's germline CDR1 is LNHDA and CDR2 SQIVND (reference sequence). The V segment lost 6 bases and the J segment 0 bases; nucleotides outside the gene matches: 9. This CDR3 reads CASRLQGVGMNTEAFF. CDR3 DNA: TGTGCCAGTAGGTTACAGGGGGTAGGGATGAACACTGAAGCTTTCTTT.

The V and J genes are TRBV18 and TRBJ2-2; 9 nucleotides agree with TRBD2. The length of the CDR3 is 15 residues. Germline CDR1 and CDR2: KGHSH and LQKENI. V gave up 6 bases and J gave up 3 bases; unmatched junction bases: 5. The DNA for the CDR3 is TGTGCCAGCTCCTTAGCGGGGGCTTACACCGGGGAGCTGTTTTTT. Translation gives CASSLAGAYTGELFF.

The chain uses TRBV9 and TRBJ2-3, with 11 bases matching TRBD2. The CDR3 runs to 18 residues. From germline, CDR1 is SGDLS and CDR2 YYNGEE. V shed 3 bases, J shed 1 base, and the junction held 10 bases outside the gene matches. The CDR3 DNA sequence: TGTGCCAGCAGCGGTGCCGTAGCGGGAGGGCCGGGCACAGATACGCAGTATTTT. Translated, it gives CASSGAVAGGPGTDTQYF.

This clone is a singleton in its sample. The chain is built from TRBV7-9 and TRBJ1-5; 10 bases map to TRBD1. J was trimmed by 5 bases and V by 2 bases; bases with no gene match: 15. CDR1 is SEHNR and CDR2 is FQNEAQ in the germline V gene (reference sequence). This CDR3 region has 19 residues. The CDR3 sequence is CASSLSRGTGAKGDQPQHF. CDR3 nucleotides: TGTGCCAGCAGCTTATCACGGGGGACAGGGGCGAAGGGGGATCAGCCCCAGCATTTT.

Note on this clone: Within the sample, other DNA sequences also encode this same CDR3. The gene calls are TRBV9 and TRBJ1-6, with 8 nucleotides matching TRBD1. V lost 2 bases, J lost 7 bases, and 2 bases stayed unmatched. The germline CDR1 and CDR2 sequences are SGDLS and YYNGEE. The CDR3 length is 14 residues. This chain's CDR3 is CASSVTGENSPLHF. Written as DNA, the CDR3 is TGTGCCAGCAGCGTGACAGGGGAGAATTCACCCCTCCACTTT.

The V gene is TRBV6-6, the J gene TRBJ2-2, with a possible D match to TRBD2 (6 bases). Germline lookup yields CDR1 MNHNY and CDR2 SVGAGI (reference sequence). The ends were cut back, 5 bases at V and 6 bases at J, with 19 bases in the middle. The CDR3 loop spans 16 amino acids. CDR3 in amino acids: CASSAQPPREAGELFF. The CDR3 DNA reads as TGTGCCAGCAGTGCACAACCTCCCAGGGAGGCCGGGGAGCTGTTTTTT.

This chain uses TRBV18 with TRBJ2-7; maybe TRBD1 (5 bases). Germline V lookup: CDR1 KGHSH, CDR2 LQKENI. The V gene lost 2 bases and the J gene lost 0 bases, with 11 bases spanning the gap. The CDR3 extends over 15 amino acids. Here the CDR3 reads CASSPAGSGSYEQYF. The CDR3 nucleotides are TGTGCCAGCTCACCAGCAGGGTCGGGCTCCTACGAGCAGTACTTC.

CDR3 bases: TGTGCCATCCTCACGGGGACAGGCAACAATGAGCAGTTCTTC. Its protein product is CAILTGTGNNEQFF. The V call is TRBV10-3, the J call TRBJ2-1; 8 nucleotides line up with TRBD1. The CDR3 is 14 residues long. With V trimmed by 8 bases and J by 5 bases, 8 bases remained unmatched. CDR1 is ENHRY, CDR2 SYGVKD, per germline.

The V and J genes are TRBV7-2 and TRBJ2-3; D uncertain. This CDR3 has 14 amino acids. V gave up 0 bases and J gave up 6 bases, with 10 bases separating them. The germline gives CDR1 SGHTA, CDR2 FQGNSA. In DNA, the CDR3 is TGTGCCAGCAGCTTAGCAGATCCTAGGGATACGCAGTATTTT. This sequence encodes CASSLADPRDTQYF.

The chain links TRBV2 to TRBJ1-1, with unresolved D. The CDR3 contains 13 residues. Trimming removed 5 bases at V and 2 bases at J, with 9 bases between. Germline V CDR1 and CDR2: SNHLY, FYNNEI. The CDR3 nucleotides are TGTGCCAGCAGTCAAGACTCAAACACTGAAGCTTTCTTT. Its protein is CASSQDSNTEAFF.

The rearrangement links TRBV7-2 to TRBJ2-2; TRBD1 matches at 11 bases. The trim removed 6 bases at V and 7 bases at J, leaving 7 bases unmatched. This CDR3 spans 15 amino acids. Germline lookup yields CDR1 SGHTA and CDR2 FQGNSA. The DNA of the CDR3 is TGTGCCAGCAGGAAAGGACAGGGGGCGAACGGGGAGCTGTTTTTT. This translates into CASRKGQGANGELFF.

The chain uses TRBV28 and TRBJ1-2; 10 bases line up with TRBD1. The CDR3 runs to 14 residues. The germline V gene encodes CDR1 MDHEN and CDR2 SYDVKM. Trimming cost V 4 bases and J 7 bases; bases outside gene matches: 6. The CDR3 nucleotides are TGTGCCAGCAGTTACGAAGACAGGGGGCTTGGCTACACCTTC. This gives the protein CASSYEDRGLGYTF.

V usage is TRBV7-8 and J usage is TRBJ2-5; a weak D match, TRBD2 (5 bases). The V end was cut by 0 bases, the J end by 5 bases, with 13 bases between. The germline V gene encodes CDR1 SGHVS and CDR2 FQNEAQ. This CDR3 has 15 residues. The DNA for the CDR3 is TGTGCCAGCAGCTTAGCCCGGACTCGGGCCGAGACCCAGTACTTC. It codes for CASSLARTRAETQYF.

The chain combines TRBV7-2 with TRBJ1-3; no clear D. V dropped 5 bases and J dropped 5 bases, with 7 bases sitting between them. CDR1 and CDR2 (germline): SGHTA, FQGNSA. The CDR3 contains 12 residues. CDR3 loop: CASSQSRNTIYF. For the CDR3, the DNA is TGTGCCAGCAGCCAATCCAGAAACACCATATATTTT. The entire variable domain, with the rest obtained from reference TRBV7-2 and TRBJ1-3, is as follows: GAGVSQSPSNKVTEKGKDVELRCDPISGHTALYWYRQSLGQGLEFLIYFQGNSAPDKSGLPSDRFSAERTGGSVSTLTIQRTQQEDSAVYLCASSQSRNTIYFGEGSWLTVV.

This chain joins TRBV15 and TRBJ1-5; the D gene is possibly TRBD1 (5 bases). The germline V gene encodes CDR1 LNHNV and CDR2 YYDKDF (reference sequence). V lost 3 bases and J 5 bases, leaving 8 bases between the germline ends. The CDR3 has 13 residues. The CDR3 loop is CATSSRAHQPQHF. The CDR3 nucleotides read TGTGCCACCAGCAGCAGGGCGCATCAGCCCCAGCATTTT. Full variable domain (missing parts from reference TRBV15 and TRBJ1-5): DAMVIQNPRYQVTQFGKPVTLSCSQTLNHNVMYWYQQKSSQAPKLLFHYYDKDFNNEADTPDNFQSRRPNTSFCFLDIRSPGLGDTAMYLCATSSRAHQPQHFGDGTRLSIL.

The rearrangement links TRBV9 to TRBJ2-3, with 8 nucleotides matching TRBD2. CDR3 size: 17 residues. V dropped 0 bases and J dropped 3; count of bases not matched to a gene: 9. Germline CDR1 reads SGDLS; CDR2 reads YYNGEE. CDR3 sequence (DNA): TGTGCCAGCAGCGTAGATCGAAGCGGGAGTGGAACAGATACGCAGTATTTT. Translation: CASSVDRSGSGTDTQYF.

The V and J genes are TRBV11-2 and TRBJ2-1, with 7 bases matching TRBD2. This CDR3 spans 12 amino acids. V dropped 3 bases and J dropped 12; count of bases not matched to a gene: 5. The germline CDR1 and CDR2 sequences are SGHAT and FQNNGV. CDR3 nucleotides: TGTGCCAGCAGCTTGGTGGGAGGGGCGCAGTTCTTC. Translation: CASSLVGGAQFF.

In DNA form, the CDR3 reads TGTGCCAGCAGCTCCTCCGACAGGTCTAGTGTTGAAGCTTTCTTT. Protein sequence: CASSSSDRSSVEAFF. The J gene is TRBJ1-1, the V gene TRBV11-2, with D possibly being TRBD1 (6 bases). This CDR3 spans 15 amino acids. CDR1 and CDR2 (germline): SGHAT, FQNNGV. V shed 4 bases and J shed 7 bases, with 19 bases lying between them.

The gene calls are TRBV20-1 and TRBJ1-2; D is unclear. This CDR3 has 11 amino acids. Looked up from germline, CDR1 is DFQATT and CDR2 is SNEGSKA (reference sequence). V was pared by 5 bases and J by 5 bases, with 9 bases between. CDR3 region: CSAPSDYGYTF. The CDR3 coding sequence is TGCAGTGCTCCTTCAGATTATGGCTACACCTTC.

This clone was detected only once. The chain uses TRBV6-1 and TRBJ1-3; D not resolved. V was pared by 6 bases and J by 0 bases, with 3 bases between. Germline V CDR1 and CDR2: MNHNS, SASEGT. The CDR3 spans 12 residues. The CDR3 region has the DNA TGTGCCAGCAGCCTCTCTGGAAACACCATATATTTT. Translation: CASSLSGNTIYF.

The chain carries TRBV4-3 and TRBJ2-1; 16 bases map to TRBD2. The junction had 9 bases not matched to a gene; V was cut back by 4 bases and J by 3 bases. Per germline, CDR1 LGHNA and CDR2 YSLEER. This CDR3 contains 19 residues. The CDR3 spells CASSPSGTSGGAIYNEQFF. The CDR3 coding sequence is TGCGCCAGCAGCCCCTCCGGGACTAGCGGGGGGGCTATCTACAATGAGCAGTTCTTC.

The rearrangement uses TRBV5-5 and TRBJ1-2, with 8 bases that match TRBD1. Per the germline V gene, CDR1 is SGHKS and CDR2 is YYEKEE (reference sequence). After removal of 4 bases from V and 2 bases from J, the junction contained 16 bases not matched to a gene. The CDR3 sequence is 18 residues long. The CDR3 here is CASSRRLLLGQANYGYTF. Written as DNA, the CDR3 is TGTGCCAGCAGCCGCCGACTACTATTGGGACAGGCCAACTATGGCTACACCTTC.

V and J are TRBV5-6 and TRBJ2-7; D might be TRBD1 (6 bases). V lost 1 base, J lost 3 bases, and 11 bases lay in between. This CDR3 contains 14 residues. Germline assignment: CDR1 SGHDT and CDR2 YYEEEE. The CDR3 protein is CASSLIAGVYEQYF. CDR3 DNA: TGTGCCAGCAGCTTGATCGCAGGGGTCTACGAGCAGTACTTC.